This TCR beta chain came from a study of early T cells in non-severe SARS-CoV-2 infection. Whole-study context: Chains were unpaired, as sequencing was done on bulk RNA from unsorted whole blood.

Study-wide points: VDJdb-based annotation leaned toward anti-spike CD8 responses and missed private and CD4 specificities.

Between the trimmed V and J ends, which lost 3 bases and 1 base, there was a span of 3 bases. Germline CDR1 reads ENHRY; CDR2 reads SYGVKD. The CDR3 sequence is 12 residues long. Individual cDNA molecules carried attached unique molecular identifiers. TCRdb called the 5' RACE reads again in MiXCR, with one record for every CDR3 protein. There are some 80,000 distinct CDR3 sequences in the sample; around 12% occur only once, and roughly a sixth lies in the top ten. Comment on this clonotype: Its target is not known.

The chain joins TRBV10-3 to TRBJ2-5; D unresolved. The sample here was whole blood, taken at baseline. This sequence originates from an adult who was a healthcare worker with PCR-confirmed SARS-CoV-2 infection or an uninfected control (not recorded which). The donor label of this sample is uncertain. The CDR3 region is CAISEAQETQYF. CDR3 sequence (DNA): TGTGCCATCAGTGAAGCCCAAGAGACCCAGTACTTC.